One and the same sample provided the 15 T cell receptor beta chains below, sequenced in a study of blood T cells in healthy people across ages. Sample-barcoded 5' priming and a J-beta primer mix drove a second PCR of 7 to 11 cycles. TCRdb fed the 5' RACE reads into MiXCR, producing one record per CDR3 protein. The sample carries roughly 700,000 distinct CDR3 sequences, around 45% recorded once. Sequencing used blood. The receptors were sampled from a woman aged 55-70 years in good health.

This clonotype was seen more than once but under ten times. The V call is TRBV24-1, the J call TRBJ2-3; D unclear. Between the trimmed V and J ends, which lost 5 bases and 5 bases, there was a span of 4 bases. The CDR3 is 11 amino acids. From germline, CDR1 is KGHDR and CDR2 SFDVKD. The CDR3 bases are TGTGCCACCAGTGCTAGAGATACGCAGTATTTT. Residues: CATSARDTQYF.

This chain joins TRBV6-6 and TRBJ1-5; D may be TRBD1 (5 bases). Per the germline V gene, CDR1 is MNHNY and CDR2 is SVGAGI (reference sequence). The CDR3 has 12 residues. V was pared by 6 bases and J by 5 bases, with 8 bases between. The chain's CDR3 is CASRQGDQPQHF. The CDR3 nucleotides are TGTGCCAGCAGGCAGGGTGATCAGCCCCAGCATTTT.

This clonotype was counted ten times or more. CDR3 nucleotides: TGCAGTGCCTTCCGGGAGCCAGGGAAGACCCAGTACTTC. It translates to CSAFREPGKTQYF. The chain joins TRBV20-1 to TRBJ2-5, with D possibly TRBD2 on 6 matching bases. The V gene's germline CDR1 is DFQATT and CDR2 SNEGSKA (reference sequence). There are 13 residues in the CDR3. V lost 6 bases, J lost 6 bases, and 17 bases lay in between.

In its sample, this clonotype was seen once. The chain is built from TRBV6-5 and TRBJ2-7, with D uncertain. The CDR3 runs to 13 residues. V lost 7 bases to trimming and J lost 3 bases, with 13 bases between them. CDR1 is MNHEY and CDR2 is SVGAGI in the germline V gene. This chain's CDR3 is CASTRSVGYEQYF. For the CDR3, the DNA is TGTGCCAGCACCAGGTCTGTGGGCTACGAGCAGTACTTC.

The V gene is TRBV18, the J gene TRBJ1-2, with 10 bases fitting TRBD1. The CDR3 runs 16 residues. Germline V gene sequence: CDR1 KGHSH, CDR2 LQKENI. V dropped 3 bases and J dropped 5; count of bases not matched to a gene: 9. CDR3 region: CASSPSTGGAGYGYTF. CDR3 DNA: TGTGCCAGCTCACCCTCGACAGGGGGCGCAGGGTATGGCTACACCTTC.

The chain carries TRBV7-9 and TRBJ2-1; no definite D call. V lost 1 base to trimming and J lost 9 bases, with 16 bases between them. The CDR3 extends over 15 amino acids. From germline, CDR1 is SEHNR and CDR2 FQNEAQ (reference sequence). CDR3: CASSLGEGAASEQFF. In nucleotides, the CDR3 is TGTGCCAGCAGCTTAGGTGAAGGCGCGGCCAGTGAGCAGTTCTTC.

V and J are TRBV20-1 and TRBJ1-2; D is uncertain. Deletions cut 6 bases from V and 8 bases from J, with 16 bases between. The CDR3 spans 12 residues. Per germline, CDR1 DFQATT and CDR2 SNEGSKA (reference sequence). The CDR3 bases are TGCAGTGCAAGGGAGGGAGACTGGGGCTACACCTTC. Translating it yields CSAREGDWGYTF.

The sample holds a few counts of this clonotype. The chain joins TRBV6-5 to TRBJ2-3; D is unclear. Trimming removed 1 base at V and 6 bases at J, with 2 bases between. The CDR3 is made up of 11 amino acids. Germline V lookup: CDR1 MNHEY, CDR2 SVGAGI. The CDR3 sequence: CASSYLDTQYF. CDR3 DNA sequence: TGTGCCAGCAGTTACTTGGATACGCAGTATTTT.

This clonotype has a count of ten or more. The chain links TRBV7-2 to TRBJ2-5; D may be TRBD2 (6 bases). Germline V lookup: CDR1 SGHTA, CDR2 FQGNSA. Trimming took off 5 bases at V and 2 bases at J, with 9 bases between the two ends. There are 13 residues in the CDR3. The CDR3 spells CASSEGTQETQYF. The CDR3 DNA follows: TGTGCCAGCAGCGAGGGGACTCAAGAGACCCAGTACTTC.

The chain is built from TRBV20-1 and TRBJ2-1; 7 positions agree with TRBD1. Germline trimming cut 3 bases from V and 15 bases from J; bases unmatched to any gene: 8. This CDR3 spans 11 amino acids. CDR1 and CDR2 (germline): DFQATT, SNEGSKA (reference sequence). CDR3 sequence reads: CSARAPRGRFF. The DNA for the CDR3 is TGCAGTGCTAGGGCCCCTAGGGGGCGGTTCTTC.

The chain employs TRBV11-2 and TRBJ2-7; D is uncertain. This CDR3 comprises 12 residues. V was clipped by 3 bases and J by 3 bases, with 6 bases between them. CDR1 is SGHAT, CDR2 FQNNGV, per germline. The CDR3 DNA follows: TGTGCCAGCAGCTTGCAGTTCTACGAGCAGTACTTC. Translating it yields CASSLQFYEQYF.

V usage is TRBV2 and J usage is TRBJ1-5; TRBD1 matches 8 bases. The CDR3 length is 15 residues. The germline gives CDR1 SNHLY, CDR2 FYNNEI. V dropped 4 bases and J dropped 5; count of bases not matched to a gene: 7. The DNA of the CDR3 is TGTGCCAGCAGTGGCGGTCAGGGGGCGTATCAGCCCCAGCATTTT. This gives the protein CASSGGQGAYQPQHF.

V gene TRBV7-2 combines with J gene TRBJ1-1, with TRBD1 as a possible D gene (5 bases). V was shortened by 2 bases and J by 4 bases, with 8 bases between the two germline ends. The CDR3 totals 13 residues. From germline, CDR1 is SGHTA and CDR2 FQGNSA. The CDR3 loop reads CASSLSGFTEAFF. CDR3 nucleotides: TGTGCCAGCAGCTTATCAGGGTTCACTGAAGCTTTCTTT.

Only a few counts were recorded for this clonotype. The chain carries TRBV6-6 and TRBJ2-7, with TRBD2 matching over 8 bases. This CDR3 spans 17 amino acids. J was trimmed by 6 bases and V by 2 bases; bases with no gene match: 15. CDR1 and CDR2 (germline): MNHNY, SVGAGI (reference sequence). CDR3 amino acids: CASSYRSAGGRAAEQYF. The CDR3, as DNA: TGTGCCAGCAGTTACCGTTCCGCGGGGGGAAGAGCCGCCGAGCAGTACTTC.

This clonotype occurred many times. Here the CDR3 reads CAISNRGRDEQYF. The CDR3 DNA sequence: TGTGCCATCAGTAACAGGGGGCGAGACGAGCAGTACTTC. The J gene is TRBJ2-7, the V gene TRBV10-3; TRBD1 matches 9 bases. The CDR3 loop spans 13 amino acids. Germline V gene data show CDR1 as ENHRY and CDR2 as SYGVKD. The ends lost 5 bases at V and 5 bases at J; junction bases unmatched: 4.